Each of the 15 T cell receptor beta chains below was sequenced from the same sample in a study of tumor T cells in aggressive B-cell lymphoma. Generated by immunoSEQ multiplex PCR, the TCRdb table keeps only in-frame clones and is missing some. The profile shows 1,500 to 2,000 clones, 93% of them singletons. Sample: tumor tissue. These receptors were taken from an adult with diffuse large B cell lymphoma.

V and J are TRBV7-2 and TRBJ1-1; D might be TRBD1 (5 bases). This CDR3 has 15 residues. V was pared by 5 bases and J by 1 base, with 14 bases between. Looked up from germline, CDR1 is SGHTA and CDR2 is FQGNSA. The CDR3 nucleotides are TGTGCCAGCAGCGTAGTAGTGGGGGGGAACACTGAAGCTTTCTTT. Translating gives CASSVVVGGNTEAFF.

J is TRBJ1-1 and V is TRBV29-1; D is undetermined. Looked up from germline, CDR1 is SQVTM and CDR2 is ANQGSEA. CDR3 length equals 12 residues. V gave up 7 bases and J gave up 0 bases, with 9 bases separating them. The CDR3 DNA sequence: TGCAGCGCCCGATACATGAACACTGAAGCTTTCTTT. It encodes CSARYMNTEAFF.

The chain links TRBV29-1 to TRBJ2-7; 7 nucleotides agree with TRBD2. Germline V lookup: CDR1 SQVTM, CDR2 ANQGSEA. V lost 4 bases to trimming and J lost 0 bases; unmatched junction nucleotides: 6. This CDR3 contains 14 residues. The CDR3 DNA reads TGCAGCGTTGCGAGCGGGGTGAGCTCCTACGAGCAGTACTTC. Protein product: CSVASGVSSYEQYF.

The V call is TRBV7-8, the J call TRBJ1-6; D is undetermined. Germline-derived CDR1 and CDR2 are SGHVS and FQNEAQ. The germline V and J ends were trimmed by 5 bases and 0 bases, with 11 bases remaining between them. The CDR3 has 16 residues. The CDR3 here is CASSPRGSSYNSPLHF. CDR3 nucleotides: TGTGCCAGCAGCCCCCGGGGAAGCTCCTATAATTCACCCCTCCACTTT.

J is TRBJ2-5 and V is TRBV7-6, with D possibly matching TRBD1 (5 bases). Trimming removed 5 bases at V and 7 bases at J, with 14 bases between. The V gene's germline CDR1 is SGHVS and CDR2 FNYEAQ. The length of the CDR3 is 13 residues. The CDR3 DNA reads TGTGCCAGCAGCGAAGGGGATCTAACGACCCAGTACTTC. Translated: CASSEGDLTTQYF.

The chain recombines TRBV28 with TRBJ2-1; 8 nucleotides line up with TRBD2. Germline V gives CDR1 MDHEN, CDR2 SYDVKM. This CDR3 region has 14 residues. Germline trimming cut 5 bases from V and 7 bases from J; bases unmatched to any gene: 7. The CDR3: CASSPLAGWNEQFF. CDR3 nucleotide sequence: TGTGCCAGCAGTCCATTAGCGGGGTGGAATGAGCAGTTCTTC.

The V call is TRBV5-1, the J call TRBJ1-4; 7 bases are shared with TRBD1. This CDR3 is built from 13 residues. In germline, CDR1 is SGHRS, CDR2 YFSETQ. The J segment lost 12 bases and the V segment lost 2 bases, leaving 7 bases of the junction unmatched. In nucleotides, the CDR3 is TGCGCCAGCAGCTTACAAGGGGGCAGGCAACTGTTTTTT. It specifies CASSLQGGRQLFF. Complete variable domain (other parts from reference TRBV5-1 and TRBJ1-4): KAGVTQTPRYLIKTRGQQVTLSCSPISGHRSVSWYQQTPGQGLQFLFEYFSETQRNKGNFPGRFSGRQFSNSRSEMNVSTLELGDSALYLCASSLQGGRQLFFGSGTQLSVL.

The CDR3: CASSSGQINEKLFF. CDR3 bases: TGTGCCAGCAGTTCGGGACAGATTAATGAAAAACTGTTTTTT. The V call is TRBV6-6, the J call TRBJ1-4, with 7 bases aligning to TRBD1. The CDR3 contains 14 residues. V was pared by 4 bases and J by 4 bases, with 3 bases of the junction left unmatched. In germline, CDR1 is MNHNY, CDR2 SVGAGI (reference sequence).

The rearrangement joins TRBV7-2 to TRBJ1-1; unclear D gene. Trimming took 3 bases from V and 1 from J, leaving 9 bases between them. The CDR3 has 14 amino acids. Germline CDR1 SGHTA, CDR2 FQGNSA. CDR3 sequence (DNA): TGTGCCAGCAGCTTGGAGGTCCCGAACACTGAAGCTTTCTTT. Its protein is CASSLEVPNTEAFF.

This clone was counted a few times. The rearrangement joins TRBV30 to TRBJ2-1; perhaps TRBD2 as D (5 bases). Deletions cut 2 bases from V and 4 bases from J, with 15 bases between. Germline V CDR1 and CDR2: GTSNPN, SVGIG (reference sequence). The CDR3 spans 15 residues. CDR3 DNA: TGTGCCTGGAGTCGTGGGCTAGCAGAATACAATGAGCAGTTCTTC. This translates into CAWSRGLAEYNEQFF.

The J gene is TRBJ2-5, the V gene TRBV7-6; tentative D call: TRBD2 (7 bases). This CDR3 region has 15 residues. V was clipped by 1 base and J by 4 bases, with 13 bases between them. Per germline, CDR1 SGHVS and CDR2 FNYEAQ. In nucleotides, the CDR3 is TGTGCCAGCAGCTTAGTTGGGGGGGGGCCAGAGACCCAGTACTTC. Its translation is CASSLVGGGPETQYF. Together with reference TRBV7-6 and TRBJ2-5, the CDR3 gives the full variable domain: GAGVSQSPRYKVTKRGQDVALRCDPISGHVSLYWYRQALGQGPEFLTYFNYEAQQDKSGLPNDRFSAERPEGSISTLTIQRTEQRDSAMYRCASSLVGGGPETQYFGPGTRLLVL.

V gene TRBV29-1 combines with J gene TRBJ2-1, with 7 positions matching TRBD2. The CDR3 length is 12 residues. With 0 bases clipped from V and 13 bases from J, the junction kept 6 bases outside the gene matches. Germline V lookup: CDR1 SQVTM, CDR2 ANQGSEA. DNA for the CDR3: TGCAGCGTTGAAGAACGGCTAGCGGACCAGTTCTTC. This gives the protein CSVEERLADQFF.

J is TRBJ1-5 and V is TRBV7-2, with 7 bases identical to TRBD1. V shed 3 bases and J 0 bases; nucleotides not matched to a gene: 8. The CDR3 length is 17 residues. Germline-derived CDR1 and CDR2 are SGHTA and FQGNSA. CDR3 sequence reads: CASSLGTEINSNQPQHF. CDR3 bases: TGTGCCAGCAGCTTGGGGACAGAGATCAATAGCAATCAGCCCCAGCATTTT.

This rearrangement joins TRBV18 to TRBJ1-4, with TRBD1 matching over 10 bases. The CDR3 has 17 amino acids. V gave up 3 bases and J gave up 5 bases; unmatched junction bases: 9. Germline loops: CDR1 KGHSH, CDR2 LQKENI. CDR3 in amino acids: CASSPRQGAVKNEKLFF. The CDR3 DNA reads as TGTGCCAGCTCACCCCGACAGGGGGCTGTGAAAAATGAAAAACTGTTTTTT.

This sequence joins TRBV30 and TRBJ2-3; 10 positions match TRBD2. Germline V gene data show CDR1 as GTSNPN and CDR2 as SVGIG (reference sequence). J lost 2 bases, V lost 4 bases, and 6 bases had no gene match. CDR3 size: 15 residues. Here the CDR3 reads CAWNLGLADTDTQYF. CDR3 nucleotide sequence: TGTGCCTGGAACTTAGGACTAGCGGACACAGATACGCAGTATTTT.